Each of the 10 T cell receptor beta chains below was sequenced from the same sample in a study of blood T cell repertoires in COVID-19. The method was immunoSEQ multiplex PCR; TCRdb's version includes in-frame clones alone and lacks a portion of them. The repertoire includes 150,000 to 200,000 clones, approximately 86% of them detected once, and 9.8% sits in the top ten. Specimen: peripheral blood. These receptors originate from a woman older than 75 with acute or convalescent COVID-19.

The chain employs TRBV5-6 and TRBJ2-7; a weak D match, TRBD1 (5 bases). This CDR3 spans 16 amino acids. The germline CDR1 and CDR2 sequences are SGHDT and YYEEEE. Between the trimmed V and J ends, which lost 1 base and 3 bases, there was a span of 17 bases. The CDR3 DNA reads as TGTGCCAGCAGCTTGCTGGGGCGCTCCGCCAGCTACGAGCAGTACTTC. Protein sequence: CASSLLGRSASYEQYF. Using reference TRBV5-6 and TRBJ2-7 for the parts outside the CDR3, the full variable domain is DAGVTQSPTHLIKTRGQQVTLRCSPKSGHDTVSWYQQALGQGPQFIFQYYEEEERQRGNFPDRFSGHQFPNYSSELNVNALLLGDSALYLCASSLLGRSASYEQYFGPGTRLTVT.

The chain joins TRBV6-4 to TRBJ2-2, with 11 bases fitting TRBD2. This CDR3 comprises 17 residues. Germline V gives CDR1 MRHNA, CDR2 SNTAGT. The V segment lost 0 bases and the J segment 2 bases; nucleotides outside the gene matches: 2. The CDR3 protein is CASSDSTSGTNTGELFF. CDR3 bases: TGTGCCAGCAGTGACTCGACTAGCGGGACAAACACCGGGGAGCTGTTTTTT.

The genes are TRBV12-3 or TRBV12-4 and TRBJ2-1; D remains unclear. V lost 3 bases to trimming and J lost 7 bases, with 7 bases between them. The CDR3 spans 12 residues. CDR3 DNA sequence: TGTGCCAGCAGTTTTCCCGGGAATGAGCAGTTCTTC. Translation gives CASSFPGNEQFF.

This chain joins TRBV27 and TRBJ1-4; TRBD1 is a possible D gene (6 bases). Between the trimmed V and J ends, which lost 8 bases and 3 bases, there was a span of 16 bases. CDR3 size: 15 residues. Germline assignment: CDR1 MNHEY and CDR2 SMNVEV (reference sequence). The CDR3 loop is CASGPAGAANEKLFF. DNA for the CDR3: TGTGCCAGCGGGCCGGCAGGGGCGGCTAATGAAAAACTGTTTTTT.

The V and J genes are TRBV29-1 and TRBJ1-2; D remains unclear. The germline V and J ends were trimmed by 4 bases and 4 bases, with 16 bases remaining between them. This CDR3 has 14 residues. Germline CDR1 and CDR2: SQVTM and ANQGSEA. The CDR3 DNA reads as TGCAGCGTTGCCCAGGACTACCTGGGCTATGGCTACACCTTC. It yields the protein CSVAQDYLGYGYTF.

The rearrangement uses TRBV7-9 and TRBJ2-2, with D perhaps matching TRBD1 (6 bases). The CDR3 covers 16 residues. The V gene's germline CDR1 is SEHNR and CDR2 FQNEAQ (reference sequence). The V and J ends lost 0 bases and 5 bases respectively, with 13 bases between them. The CDR3 protein is CASSLASYRVTGELFF. The CDR3 region has the DNA TGTGCCAGCAGCTTAGCCTCGTACAGGGTTACCGGGGAGCTGTTTTTT.

This chain links TRBV30 with TRBJ1-5, with D unclear. The CDR3 loop spans 13 amino acids. Germline CDR1 and CDR2: GTSNPN and SVGIG (reference sequence). Trimming took off 5 bases at V and 4 bases at J, with 12 bases between the two ends. The DNA for the CDR3 is TGTGCCTGGGGCCTGGCATCTAATCAGCCCCAGCATTTT. It specifies CAWGLASNQPQHF.

CDR3 residues: CAGGTSGYNEQFF. CDR3 nucleotide sequence: TGTGCCGGCGGGACTAGCGGTTACAATGAGCAGTTCTTC. This chain links TRBV7-9 with TRBJ2-1; 11 bases align to TRBD2. The CDR3 is 13 residues long. Losses at the gene ends were 11 bases for V and 4 bases for J; bases not matched to a gene: 4. The V gene's germline CDR1 is SEHNR and CDR2 FQNEAQ (reference sequence).

The chain couples TRBV7-7 to TRBJ2-7; 7 nucleotides line up with TRBD2. This CDR3 has 13 residues. V gave up 1 base and J gave up 5 bases; unmatched junction bases: 2. Germline CDR1 reads SSHAT; CDR2 reads FNYEAQ (reference sequence). The CDR3 is CASSLGAGDEQYF. The CDR3 nucleotides are TGTGCCAGCAGCTTAGGCGCGGGGGACGAGCAGTACTTC.

The genes are TRBV19 and TRBJ1-2; 9 bases are shared with TRBD1. Looked up from germline, CDR1 is LNHDA and CDR2 is SQIVND (reference sequence). CDR3 size: 15 residues. Trimming removed 2 bases from V and 8 bases from J; junction bases left unmatched: 9. Here the CDR3 DNA reads TGTGCCAGTAGTATAATTGGGGACAGGGCTTTCGGCTACACCTTC. This codes for CASSIIGDRAFGYTF.